These T cell receptor beta chains were read from a single sample in a study of CD8+ T cells in alopecia areata. The assay was immunoSEQ multiplex PCR, and TCRdb's table has in-frame clones only and misses some. This repertoire shows about 200,000 clones, about 62% found once; its top ten account for about 5.5%. Material: CD4+ T cells sorted from blood, obtained at week 24, from a patient treated with tofacitinib. Every receptor here comes from a human donor with alopecia areata. The CDR3 runs from the conserved cysteine through the conserved F or W. Each record gives: J gene, D gene, V gene, clone size, CDR3 DNA, CDR3 protein. A D gene is named only where the DNA matches it firmly. Expanded clones are given a class, and other clones once, few, many or no size at all.

>TRBJ1-4|TRBD1|TRBV7-9|-
TGTGCCAGCAGCGTTGGGACAGCTAATGAAAAACTGTTTTTT
CASSVGTANEKLFF
>TRBJ2-2|-|TRBV6-5|-
TGTGCCAGCAGTTACTCGGCACCTGAGTTCTCCGGGGAGCTGTTTTTT
CASSYSAPEFSGELFF
>TRBJ2-3|-|TRBV29-1|once
TGCAGCGAAGAGCCAGGGACAGATACGCAGTATTTT
CSEEPGTDTQYF
>TRBJ2-2|TRBD1|TRBV10-3|-
TGTGCCATCAGGGGCCGGACAGGGTTAAACACCGGGGAGCTGTTTTTT
CAIRGRTGLNTGELFF
>TRBJ1-2|TRBD1|TRBV5-1|-
TGCGCCAGCAGCCCGACAGGGCGGAATGGCTACACCTTC
CASSPTGRNGYTF
>TRBJ2-5|TRBD1|TRBV4-1|-
TGCGCCAGCAGCAAACAGGGGCCCCAAGAGACCCAGTACTTC
CASSKQGPQETQYF
>TRBJ2-3|TRBD2|TRBV27|-
TGTGCCAGCAGTAATCTAGCGGGAGTGGGTACAGATACGCAGTATTTT
CASSNLAGVGTDTQYF
>TRBJ1-2|TRBD1|TRBV5-6|-
TGTGCCAGCAGCTTGAAGGGGGCCTATGGCTACACCTTC
CASSLKGAYGYTF
>TRBJ2-2|TRBD2|TRBV5-1|-
TGCGCCAGCAGCCCGGGACTAGCGGAGGGGGAGCTGTTTTTT
CASSPGLAEGELFF
>TRBJ1-1|-|TRBV5-5|-
TGTGCCAGCAGCTCGGTCGTGGGCAGTGGCACTGAAGCTTTCTTT
CASSSVVGSGTEAFF